These 32 T cell receptor beta chains came from one sample sequenced in a study of beta chain features in type 1 diabetes. As every portion of the isolated RNA was reverse transcribed, the sequencing read expressed TCRB transcripts. Using immunoSEQ multiplex PCR, the repertoire was profiled, and TCRdb retains in-frame clones only, with some absent. The sample includes under 950,000 clones, roughly a sixth of them seen just once. The sequencing sample was made of naive CD4+ T cells from blood. The receptors originated from a woman in her late teens or twenties in good health.

This clone was seen a handful of times. The chain joins TRBV4-3 to TRBJ1-5; D is unclear. V gave up 3 bases and J gave up 3 bases, with 12 bases separating them. The CDR3 contains 15 residues. Germline V gene lookup returns CDR1 LGHNA and CDR2 YSLEER. The CDR3, as DNA: TGCGCCAGCAGCCAGACGGGTAGCCCCAATCAGCCCCAGCATTTT. Protein: CASSQTGSPNQPQHF.

The chain employs TRBV7-9 and TRBJ2-2; a weak D match, TRBD2 (5 bases). The CDR3 has 13 residues. Germline CDR1 and CDR2: SEHNR and FQNEAQ (reference sequence). V was cut by 5 bases and J by 11 bases, with 15 bases left in between. CDR3 residues: CASSRLEGLELFF. CDR3 DNA: TGTGCCAGCAGCCGTCTCGAGGGCCTCGAGCTGTTTTTT.

This rearrangement joins TRBV18 to TRBJ2-1; 7 bases fit TRBD2. Trimming took 4 bases from V and 0 from J; bases not matched to a gene: 3. The CDR3 runs 15 residues. The germline V gene has CDR1 KGHSH and CDR2 LQKENI. CDR3 coding DNA: TGTGCCAGCTCACAAGCGGGATTCTCCTACAATGAGCAGTTCTTC. It is translated as CASSQAGFSYNEQFF. Using reference TRBV18 and TRBJ2-1 for the parts outside the CDR3, the full variable domain is NAGVMQNPRHLVRRRGQEARLRCSPMKGHSHVYWYRQLPEEGLKFMVYLQKENIIDESGMPKERFSAEFPKEGPSILRIQQVVRGDSAAYFCASSQAGFSYNEQFFGPGTRLTVL.

The table lists this clone with a few counts. The chain has TRBV7-2 and TRBJ2-5; D unclear. Germline loops: CDR1 SGHTA, CDR2 FQGNSA. The V gene lost 1 base and the J gene lost 0 bases, with 6 bases spanning the gap. The CDR3 length is 14 residues. CDR3 nucleotides: TGTGCCAGCAGCTTAGACGCCTACCAAGAGACCCAGTACTTC. This gives the protein CASSLDAYQETQYF.

The chain carries TRBV28 and TRBJ2-4; D perhaps matches TRBD1 (5 bases). The CDR3 consists of 15 residues. Germline CDR1 and CDR2: MDHEN and SYDVKM. The V and J ends lost 3 bases and 0 bases respectively, with 9 bases between them. CDR3 sequence reads: CASSFTGLAKNIQYF. CDR3 DNA: TGTGCCAGCAGTTTCACAGGCTTAGCCAAAAACATTCAGTACTTC.

This clone has more than one count but fewer than ten. The J gene is TRBJ2-7, the V gene TRBV7-9; D is unresolved. CDR1 and CDR2 (germline): SEHNR, FQNEAQ (reference sequence). V gave up 4 bases and J gave up 0 bases, with 16 bases separating them. The CDR3 runs to 16 residues. The CDR3 nucleotides read TGTGCCAGCAGCTCAGACCTGGTAGACCGCTCCTACGAGCAGTACTTC. Its protein is CASSSDLVDRSYEQYF.

This clone showed up just a few times. This sequence joins TRBV15 and TRBJ2-1; 8 bases are a match to TRBD2. This CDR3 is built from 17 residues. From germline, CDR1 is LNHNV and CDR2 YYDKDF (reference sequence). V lost 3 bases and J lost 4; bases outside the gene matches: 11. CDR3 DNA sequence: TGTGCCACCAGCAGCCCCGGGACTAGTCTTGTTTACAATGAGCAGTTCTTC. Amino acids: CATSSPGTSLVYNEQFF.

This clone was seen a handful of times. The V gene is TRBV18, the J gene TRBJ1-2, with D possibly matching TRBD1 (5 bases). The V end was cut by 2 bases, the J end by 4 bases, with 11 bases between. The CDR3 extends over 14 amino acids. Germline CDR1 KGHSH, CDR2 LQKENI. CDR3 sequence (DNA): TGTGCCAGCTCACCATCCAAGGGGATCTATGGCTACACCTTC. It specifies CASSPSKGIYGYTF.

This sequence joins TRBV18 and TRBJ1-4, with 8 bases lining up with TRBD1. Trimming took 2 bases from V and 7 from J; bases not matched to a gene: 12. The CDR3 runs to 17 residues. The germline V gene encodes CDR1 KGHSH and CDR2 LQKENI. The CDR3 sequence is CASSPGTGRPNGEKLFF. Here the CDR3 DNA reads TGTGCCAGCTCACCAGGGACAGGTCGCCCTAATGGTGAAAAACTGTTTTTT.

Only a few counts were recorded for this clone. The chain couples TRBV9 to TRBJ2-1; possibly TRBD1 or TRBD2 for D (5 bases each). The V end was cut by 2 bases, the J end by 7 bases, with 19 bases between. In germline, CDR1 is SGDLS, CDR2 YYNGEE. CDR3 length equals 16 residues. CDR3 sequence reads: CASSVPRDASKNEQFF. The CDR3 DNA follows: TGTGCCAGCAGCGTCCCTCGGGACGCCTCCAAAAATGAGCAGTTCTTC.

This clone was observed a handful of times. The chain is built from TRBV28 and TRBJ2-7; 7 nucleotides match TRBD1. Trimming removed 6 bases from V and 6 bases from J; junction bases left unmatched: 14. This CDR3 contains 15 residues. Germline V gene data show CDR1 as MDHEN and CDR2 as SYDVKM. The CDR3 is CASRGQLSPSGEQYF. CDR3 DNA: TGTGCCAGCAGGGGACAGCTCTCCCCCTCTGGCGAGCAGTACTTC. Full variable domain (missing parts from reference TRBV28 and TRBJ2-7): DVKVTQSSRYLVKRTGEKVFLECVQDMDHENMFWYRQDPGLGLRLIYFSYDVKMKEKGDIPEGYSVSREKKERFSLILESASTNQTSMYLCASRGQLSPSGEQYFGPGTRLTVT.

Note on this clone: Additional DNA sequences in this sample encode the identical CDR3. J is TRBJ2-1 and V is TRBV18, with TRBD1 matching over 9 bases. Germline assignment: CDR1 KGHSH and CDR2 LQKENI. The CDR3 sequence is 14 residues long. The trim removed 6 bases at V and 6 bases at J, leaving 6 bases unmatched. In nucleotides, the CDR3 is TGTGCCAGCTCCCCGGGACAGGGAGGCAATGAGCAGTTCTTC. Translation: CASSPGQGGNEQFF.

This clone was detected a few times. The chain is built from TRBV21-1 and TRBJ2-1; the table's D gene call, TRBD1, was not cross checked with the DNA. TRBV21-1 is termed a pseudogene. CDR3 length: 14 residues. The CDR3 coding sequence is TGTGCCAGCAGCAACCCGGGACAGTACAATGAGCAGTTCTTC. Translation gives CASSNPGQYNEQFF.

This clone was recorded a few times. The V call is TRBV4-3, the J call TRBJ2-3; 8 bases fit TRBD1. The trim removed 1 base at V and 3 bases at J, leaving 9 bases unmatched. This CDR3 region has 17 residues. The germline V gene has CDR1 LGHNA and CDR2 YSLEER. The CDR3 DNA follows: TGCGCCAGCAGCCAAGCTCGACAGGGGCTAGGGACAGATACGCAGTATTTT. Translation: CASSQARQGLGTDTQYF.

This clone was observed a handful of times. The chain couples TRBV28 to TRBJ2-7; D is ambiguous. This CDR3 comprises 14 residues. V was pared by 2 bases and J by 4 bases, with 12 bases between. Germline CDR1 is MDHEN and CDR2 is SYDVKM. CDR3 sequence (DNA): TGTGCCAGCAGTTTAGAAATAGCCTTGTACGAGCAGTACTTC. It codes for CASSLEIALYEQYF.

The chain recombines TRBV19 with TRBJ1-1; maybe TRBD1 (6 bases). Germline V gene lookup returns CDR1 LNHDA and CDR2 SQIVND (reference sequence). V was cut by 6 bases and J by 4 bases, with 24 bases left in between. CDR3 length equals 17 residues. CDR3 region: CASRESTGQSGVTEAFF. CDR3 nucleotide sequence: TGTGCCAGTAGGGAGTCCACAGGACAGTCGGGGGTCACTGAAGCTTTCTTT. Together with reference TRBV19 and TRBJ1-1, the CDR3 gives the full variable domain: DGGITQSPKYLFRKEGQNVTLSCEQNLNHDAMYWYRQDPGQGLRLIYYSQIVNDFQKGDIAEGYSVSREKKESFPLTVTSAQKNPTAFYLCASRESTGQSGVTEAFFGQGTRLTVV.

The chain uses TRBV6-1 and TRBJ1-5; D remains ambiguous. V lost 1 base and J 8 bases, leaving 18 bases between the germline ends. The germline CDR1 and CDR2 sequences are MNHNS and SASEGT. The CDR3 spans 16 residues. The CDR3 nucleotides are TGTGCCAGCAGTGAAGAAAGATACGGCCATGATGAGCCCCAGCATTTT. Translated: CASSEERYGHDEPQHF.

The chain is built from TRBV7-8 and TRBJ2-5; D gene uncertain. V lost 3 bases to trimming and J lost 5 bases, with 13 bases between them. The length of the CDR3 is 14 residues. Germline assignment: CDR1 SGHVS and CDR2 FQNEAQ. The CDR3 DNA sequence: TGTGCCAGCAGCTTGGAGTTTCATGAGGAGACCCAGTACTTC. As protein: CASSLEFHEETQYF. Using reference TRBV7-8 and TRBJ2-5 for the parts outside the CDR3, the full variable domain is GAGVSQSPRYKVAKRGQDVALRCDPISGHVSLFWYQQALGQGPEFLTYFQNEAQLDKSGLPSDRFFAERPEGSVSTLKIQRTQQEDSAVYLCASSLEFHEETQYFGPGTRLLVL.

Only a few counts were recorded for this clone. The genes are TRBV4-2 and TRBJ2-2; D call uncertain. This CDR3 is built from 15 residues. Trimming stripped 1 base from V and 1 base from J, with 7 bases between. CDR1 and CDR2 from the germline V gene are LGHNA and YNFKEQ. CDR3 nucleotide sequence: TGTGCCAGCAGCCAAGGTCAGCGGAACACCGGGGAGCTGTTTTTT. This encodes CASSQGQRNTGELFF.

This clone has more than one count but fewer than ten. The chain combines TRBV2 with TRBJ2-3; unclear D gene. The CDR3 spans 12 residues. Looked up from germline, CDR1 is SNHLY and CDR2 is FYNNEI. Trimming left V 6 bases short and J 2 bases short, with 6 bases between. The CDR3 region is CASRGHTDTQYF. The CDR3 DNA follows: TGTGCCAGCAGAGGGCACACAGATACGCAGTATTTT.

The J gene is TRBJ2-7, the V gene TRBV6-6, with D possibly matching TRBD2 (5 bases). This CDR3 is 16 amino acids long. Germline-derived CDR1 and CDR2 are MNHNY and SVGAGI (reference sequence). V lost 4 bases and J lost 3, with 19 bases in between. The CDR3 nucleotides read TGTGCCAGCAGTTCCCCCAGGACCGACGGACTCTACGAGCAGTACTTC. Translated: CASSSPRTDGLYEQYF.

This clone was seen more than once but under ten times. The chain recombines TRBV9 with TRBJ2-5, with D perhaps TRBD2 (6 bases). The CDR3 has 15 residues. V dropped 3 bases and J dropped 2 bases, with 14 bases sitting between them. Germline CDR1 and CDR2: SGDLS and YYNGEE. The CDR3 region is CASSAPGGGQETQYF. The DNA of the CDR3 is TGTGCCAGCAGCGCCCCAGGAGGAGGGCAAGAGACCCAGTACTTC.

This clone has just a few counts. The rearrangement uses TRBV4-2 and TRBJ2-7, with 7 bases matching TRBD1. The CDR3 length is 15 residues. Germline values: CDR1 LGHNA, CDR2 YNFKEQ. The V gene end was trimmed by 4 bases and the J gene end by 2 bases; junction bases not matched to a gene: 8. CDR3 nucleotides: TGTGCCAGCAGCCGACCGGGACAGACCCCCTACGAGCAGTACTTC. Translation: CASSRPGQTPYEQYF.

This clone was counted between two and nine times. The V call is TRBV15, the J call TRBJ1-4, with D possibly matching TRBD1 (5 bases). Germline CDR1 LNHNV, CDR2 YYDKDF (reference sequence). The CDR3 has 15 amino acids. Deletions cut 5 bases from V and 5 bases from J, with 15 bases between. This chain's CDR3 is CATSLPGTENEKLFF. The CDR3 bases are TGTGCCACCAGCTTACCCGGGACCGAGAATGAAAAACTGTTTTTT.

This sequence joins TRBV28 and TRBJ2-7, with 7 bases lining up with TRBD2. The germline gives CDR1 MDHEN, CDR2 SYDVKM. With V trimmed by 5 bases and J by 3 bases, 7 bases remained unmatched. This CDR3 contains 14 residues. This chain's CDR3 is CASSRTRVLYEQYF. As DNA, the CDR3 is TGTGCCAGCAGTCGGACTAGGGTGCTCTACGAGCAGTACTTC.

This clone has a handful of counts. This rearrangement joins TRBV11-2 to TRBJ2-6, with D hard to call. The length of the CDR3 is 19 residues. Germline CDR1 and CDR2: SGHAT and FQNNGV. V lost 2 bases to trimming and J lost 0 bases, with 17 bases between them. CDR3 sequence reads: CASSLSGGRGSSGANVLTF. The CDR3 nucleotides read TGTGCCAGCAGCTTATCAGGTGGTAGAGGCTCCTCTGGGGCCAACGTCCTGACTTTC.

The chain has TRBV9 and TRBJ2-1; 9 bases align to TRBD1. Germline CDR1 SGDLS, CDR2 YYNGEE. The CDR3 totals 17 residues. J lost 5 bases, V lost 4 bases, and 13 bases had no gene match. CDR3 residues: CASSFRGQGTGNNEQFF. CDR3 DNA sequence: TGTGCCAGCAGCTTTAGAGGACAGGGGACTGGGAACAATGAGCAGTTCTTC.

This clone was observed a few times. Distinct nucleotide sequences in the sample also encode this CDR3. The chain is built from TRBV7-2 and TRBJ2-5; 7 nucleotides agree with TRBD1. The germline CDR1 and CDR2 sequences are SGHTA and FQGNSA. After removal of 5 bases from V and 2 bases from J, the junction contained 5 bases not matched to a gene. The CDR3 has 14 residues. The CDR3 here is CASSPPGQQETQYF. CDR3 bases: TGTGCCAGCAGCCCGCCGGGACAGCAAGAGACCCAGTACTTC.

This clone was picked up a small number of times. The chain joins TRBV2 to TRBJ2-2, with a tentative D call TRBD2 (6 bases). Germline assignment: CDR1 SNHLY and CDR2 FYNNEI. V lost 6 bases and J 4 bases, leaving 12 bases between the germline ends. The CDR3 has 14 amino acids. The DNA for the CDR3 is TGTGCCAGCAGGACTAGGCTCGCCACCGGGGAGCTGTTTTTT. The encoded protein is CASRTRLATGELFF.

The rearrangement joins TRBV6-6 to TRBJ2-7; TRBD1 matches 10 bases. CDR1 MNHNY and CDR2 SVGAGI come from the germline V gene (reference sequence). Trimming took 4 bases from V and 0 from J; bases not matched to a gene: 3. CDR3 length: 15 residues. CDR3 bases: TGTGCCAGCAGTTTTGGGGACAGGGGCTCCTACGAGCAGTACTTC. Protein sequence: CASSFGDRGSYEQYF.

The table lists this clone with many counts. The chain carries TRBV5-4 and TRBJ2-6, with 8 positions matching TRBD1. CDR1 and CDR2 from the germline V gene are SGHNT and YYREEE (reference sequence). Unmatched junction bases numbered 6, after V lost 4 bases and J lost 0 bases. This CDR3 spans 17 amino acids. CDR3 protein: CASSAGQETSGANVLTF. The CDR3 region has the DNA TGTGCCAGCAGCGCGGGACAGGAGACCTCTGGGGCCAACGTCCTGACTTTC.

This clone has a handful of counts. The chain employs TRBV5-4 and TRBJ2-3; TRBD2 agrees at 11 bases. The germline V gene has CDR1 SGHNT and CDR2 YYREEE (reference sequence). V shed 3 bases, J shed 6 bases, and the junction held 6 bases outside the gene matches. This CDR3 is built from 15 residues. CDR3: CASSYTSGRTDTQYF. CDR3 DNA: TGTGCCAGCAGCTACACTAGCGGGAGAACGGATACGCAGTATTTT.